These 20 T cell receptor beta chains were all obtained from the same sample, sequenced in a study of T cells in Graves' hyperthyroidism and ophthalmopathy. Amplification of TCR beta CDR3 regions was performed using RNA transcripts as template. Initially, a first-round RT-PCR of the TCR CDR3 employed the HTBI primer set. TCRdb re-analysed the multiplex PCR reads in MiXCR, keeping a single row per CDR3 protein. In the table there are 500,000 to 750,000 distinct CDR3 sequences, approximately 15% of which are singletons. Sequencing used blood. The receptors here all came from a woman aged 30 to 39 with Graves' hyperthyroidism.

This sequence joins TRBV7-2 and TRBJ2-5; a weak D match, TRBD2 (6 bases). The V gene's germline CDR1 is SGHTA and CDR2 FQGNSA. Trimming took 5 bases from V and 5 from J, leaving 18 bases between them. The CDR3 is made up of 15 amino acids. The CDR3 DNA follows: TGTGCCAGCAGCCCGCCGCTTGCCCGGGGGGAGACCCAGTACTTC. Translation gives CASSPPLARGETQYF. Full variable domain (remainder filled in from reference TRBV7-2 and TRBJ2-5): GAGVSQSPSNKVTEKGKDVELRCDPISGHTALYWYRQSLGQGLEFLIYFQGNSAPDKSGLPSDRFSAERTGGSVSTLTIQRTQQEDSAVYLCASSPPLARGETQYFGPGTRLLVL.

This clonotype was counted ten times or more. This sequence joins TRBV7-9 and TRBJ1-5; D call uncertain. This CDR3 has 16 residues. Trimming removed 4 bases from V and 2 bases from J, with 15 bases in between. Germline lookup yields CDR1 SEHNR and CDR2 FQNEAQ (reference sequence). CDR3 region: CASSSTEESGNQPQHF. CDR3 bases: TGTGCCAGCAGCTCCACCGAAGAGTCTGGCAATCAGCCCCAGCATTTT.

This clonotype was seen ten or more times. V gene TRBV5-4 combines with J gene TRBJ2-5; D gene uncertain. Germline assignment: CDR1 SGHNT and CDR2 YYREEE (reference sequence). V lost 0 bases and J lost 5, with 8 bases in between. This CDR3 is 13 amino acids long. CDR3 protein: CASSLENMETQYF. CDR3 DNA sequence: TGTGCCAGCAGCTTGGAAAACATGGAGACCCAGTACTTC.

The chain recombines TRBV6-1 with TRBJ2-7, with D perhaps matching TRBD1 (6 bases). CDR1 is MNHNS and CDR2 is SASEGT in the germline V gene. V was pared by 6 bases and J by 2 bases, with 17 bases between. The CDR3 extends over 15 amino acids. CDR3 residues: CASRPDRRSTYEQYF. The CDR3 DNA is TGTGCCAGCAGACCCGACAGGCGCTCAACCTACGAGCAGTACTTC.

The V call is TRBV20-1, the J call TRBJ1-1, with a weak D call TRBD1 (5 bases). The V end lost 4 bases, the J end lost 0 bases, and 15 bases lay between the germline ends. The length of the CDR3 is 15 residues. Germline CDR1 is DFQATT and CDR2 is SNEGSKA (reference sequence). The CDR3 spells CSAINRQLMNTEAFF. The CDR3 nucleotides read TGCAGTGCTATTAATAGACAGTTAATGAACACTGAAGCTTTCTTT.

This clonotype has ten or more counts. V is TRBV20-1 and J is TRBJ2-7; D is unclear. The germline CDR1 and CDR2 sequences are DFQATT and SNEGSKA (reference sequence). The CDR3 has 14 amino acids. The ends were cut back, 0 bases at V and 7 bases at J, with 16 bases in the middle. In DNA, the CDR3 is TGCAGTGCTAGAGATCCCGCCGCGGCCGGAGAGCAGTACTTC. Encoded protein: CSARDPAAAGEQYF.

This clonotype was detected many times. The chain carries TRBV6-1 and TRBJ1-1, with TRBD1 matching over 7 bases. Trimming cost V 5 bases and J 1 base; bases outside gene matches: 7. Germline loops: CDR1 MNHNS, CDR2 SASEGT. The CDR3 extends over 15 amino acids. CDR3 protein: CASSYRGLSNTEAFF. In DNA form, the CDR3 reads TGTGCCAGCAGTTATAGGGGGCTGTCGAACACTGAAGCTTTCTTT.

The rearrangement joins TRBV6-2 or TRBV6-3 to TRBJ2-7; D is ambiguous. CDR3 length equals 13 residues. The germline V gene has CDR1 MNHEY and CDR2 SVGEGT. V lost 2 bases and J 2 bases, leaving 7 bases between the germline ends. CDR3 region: CASSYRLTYEQYF. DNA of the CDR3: TGTGCCAGCAGTTACAGGCTAACCTACGAGCAGTACTTC.

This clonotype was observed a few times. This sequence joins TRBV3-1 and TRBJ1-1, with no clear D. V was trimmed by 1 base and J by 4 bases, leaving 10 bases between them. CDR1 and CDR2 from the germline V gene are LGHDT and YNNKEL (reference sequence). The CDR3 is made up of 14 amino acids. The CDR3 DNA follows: TGTGCCAGCAGCCAAGGAGGGCGGATCACTGAAGCTTTCTTT. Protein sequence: CASSQGGRITEAFF.

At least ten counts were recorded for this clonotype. The CDR3: CASSRLYSSQVEQYF. For the CDR3, the DNA is TGTGCCAGCAGCCGTCTTTACAGTTCCCAAGTCGAGCAGTACTTC. This chain links TRBV27 with TRBJ2-7; D ambiguous. This CDR3 spans 15 amino acids. The germline V gene has CDR1 MNHEY and CDR2 SMNVEV (reference sequence). V lost 6 bases and J lost 6, with 21 bases in between.

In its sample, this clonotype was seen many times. CDR3 sequence (DNA): TGCGCCAGCAGCTTGGCTTTAGCGGGAGTAGAGAATGAGCAGTTCTTC. Translation: CASSLALAGVENEQFF. The V call is TRBV5-1, the J call TRBJ2-1; 9 bases match TRBD2. Per the germline V gene, CDR1 is SGHRS and CDR2 is YFSETQ. This CDR3 region has 16 residues. V dropped 0 bases and J dropped 7; count of bases not matched to a gene: 8.

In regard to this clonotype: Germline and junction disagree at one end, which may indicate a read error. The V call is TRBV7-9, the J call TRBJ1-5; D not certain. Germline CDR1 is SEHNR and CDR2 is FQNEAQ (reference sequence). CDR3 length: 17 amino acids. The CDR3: CASSLEGGGNSNQPQHF. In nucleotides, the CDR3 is TGTGCCAGCAGCTTAGAAGGAGGAGGGAATAGCAATCAGCCCCAGCACTTT. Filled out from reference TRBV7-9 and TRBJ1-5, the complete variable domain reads DTGVSQNPRHKITKRGQNVTFRCDPISEHNRLYWYRQTLGQGPEFLTYFQNEAQLEKSRLLSDRFSAERPKGSFSTLEIQRTEQGDSAMYLCASSLEGGGNSNQPQHFGDGTRLSIL.

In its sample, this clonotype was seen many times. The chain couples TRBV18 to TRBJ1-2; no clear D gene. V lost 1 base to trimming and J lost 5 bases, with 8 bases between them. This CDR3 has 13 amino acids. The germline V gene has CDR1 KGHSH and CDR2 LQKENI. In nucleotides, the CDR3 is TGTGCCAGCTCACCACGCGCCCAATATGGCTACACCTTC. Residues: CASSPRAQYGYTF.

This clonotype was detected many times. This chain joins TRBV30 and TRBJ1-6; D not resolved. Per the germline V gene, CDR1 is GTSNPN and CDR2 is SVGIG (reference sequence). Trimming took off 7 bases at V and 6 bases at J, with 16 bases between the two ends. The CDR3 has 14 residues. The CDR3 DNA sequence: TGTGCCTTTAAATCACTCGAGCCTAATTCACCCCTCCACTTT. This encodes CAFKSLEPNSPLHF.

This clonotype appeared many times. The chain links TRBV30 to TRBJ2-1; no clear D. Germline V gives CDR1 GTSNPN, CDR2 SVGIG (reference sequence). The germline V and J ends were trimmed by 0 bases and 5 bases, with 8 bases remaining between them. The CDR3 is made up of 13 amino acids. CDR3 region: CAWSVGFNNEQFF. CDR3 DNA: TGTGCCTGGAGTGTAGGGTTTAACAATGAGCAGTTCTTC.

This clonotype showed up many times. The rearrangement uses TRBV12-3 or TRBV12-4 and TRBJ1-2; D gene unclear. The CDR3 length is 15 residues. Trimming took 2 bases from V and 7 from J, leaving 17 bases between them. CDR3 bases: TGTGCCAGCAGTTTAACTATCGGCAGCCCGGGTGGCTACACCTTC. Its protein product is CASSLTIGSPGGYTF.

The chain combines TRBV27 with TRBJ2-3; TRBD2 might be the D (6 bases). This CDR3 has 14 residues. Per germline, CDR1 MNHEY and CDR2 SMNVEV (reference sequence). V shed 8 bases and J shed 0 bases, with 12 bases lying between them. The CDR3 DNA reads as TGTGCCAGCGGTAGGAGGGCTAGCACAGATACGCAGTATTTT. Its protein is CASGRRASTDTQYF.

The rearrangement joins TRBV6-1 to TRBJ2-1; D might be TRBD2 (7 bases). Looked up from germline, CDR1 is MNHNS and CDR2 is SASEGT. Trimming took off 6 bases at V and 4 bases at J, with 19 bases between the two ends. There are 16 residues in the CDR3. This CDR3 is CASSPRGRETYNEQFF. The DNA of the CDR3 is TGTGCCAGCAGCCCCCGGGGGCGGGAGACTTACAATGAGCAGTTCTTC.

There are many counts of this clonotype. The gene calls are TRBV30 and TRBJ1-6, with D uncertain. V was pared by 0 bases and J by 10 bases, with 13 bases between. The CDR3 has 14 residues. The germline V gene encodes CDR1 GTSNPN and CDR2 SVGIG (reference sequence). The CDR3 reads CAWSVPPGESPLHF. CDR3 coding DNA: TGTGCCTGGAGTGTCCCCCCAGGAGAATCACCCCTCCACTTT.

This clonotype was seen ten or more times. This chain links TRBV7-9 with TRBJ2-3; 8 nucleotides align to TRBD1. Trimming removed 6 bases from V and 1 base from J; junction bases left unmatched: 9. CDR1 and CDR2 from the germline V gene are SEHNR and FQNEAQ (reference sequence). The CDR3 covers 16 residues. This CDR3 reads CASSRQGAHGTDTQYF. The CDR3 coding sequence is TGTGCCAGCAGTCGTCAGGGGGCGCACGGCACAGATACGCAGTATTTT.